The 24 T cell receptor beta chains below were found in one sample sequenced in a study of molecular identifiers for immune sequencing clone quantification. MiXCR, run by TCRdb on the PCR reads, gives a single entry per CDR3 protein. The profile shows under 800,000 distinct CDR3 sequences, about 25% of them singletons. Sequencing was carried out using naive CD8+ T cells from blood, with Jurkat cell RNA spiked in. The subset was: FACS-sorted CD8+CD4-CCR7+CD45RA+ naive T cells. The receptors stem from a human donor in good health. Some libraries in this study had Jurkat cell RNA spiked in.

The J gene is TRBJ2-3, the V gene TRBV19; D may be TRBD1 (6 bases). The CDR3 has 15 amino acids. Germline CDR1 is LNHDA and CDR2 is SQIVND (reference sequence). V lost 1 base and J 3 bases, leaving 11 bases between the germline ends. Here the CDR3 reads CASSIVGRGTDTQYF. In nucleotides, the CDR3 is TGTGCCAGTAGTATAGTTGGCAGGGGAACAGATACGCAGTATTTT.

This clonotype came up many times. The chain joins TRBV6-5 to TRBJ2-5; 8 bases are shared with TRBD1. V lost 4 bases to trimming and J lost 12 bases; unmatched junction nucleotides: 4. The CDR3 extends over 11 amino acids. Per germline, CDR1 MNHEY and CDR2 SVGAGI. The CDR3 coding sequence is TGTGCCAGCAGTTCCGCGACAGGGGAGTACTTC. Amino acid sequence: CASSSATGEYF.

This clonotype was seen ten or more times. J is TRBJ2-7 and V is TRBV27; 8 positions agree with TRBD2. The CDR3 totals 14 residues. With 4 bases clipped from V and 2 bases from J, the junction kept 4 bases outside the gene matches. CDR1 is MNHEY and CDR2 is SMNVEV in the germline V gene (reference sequence). CDR3 protein: CASSYSGSPYEQYF. CDR3 in DNA: TGTGCCAGCAGTTACAGCGGGAGCCCCTACGAGCAGTACTTC.

Ten or more counts support this clonotype. The chain combines TRBV7-6 with TRBJ2-7; D might be TRBD2 (6 bases). V lost 3 bases to trimming and J lost 6 bases, with 9 bases between them. The germline CDR1 and CDR2 sequences are SGHVS and FNYEAQ. CDR3 length equals 12 residues. DNA of the CDR3: TGTGCCAGCAGCTTGGGGGGTCTCGAGCAGTACTTC. Translated: CASSLGGLEQYF.

In this sample, this clonotype turned up many times. This chain connects TRBV28 to TRBJ1-5; no firm D call. Trimming cost V 5 bases and J 3 bases, with 20 bases left between them. Germline loops: CDR1 MDHEN, CDR2 SYDVKM. This CDR3 region has 17 residues. CDR3 protein: CASSPAGYRADNQPQHF. The CDR3 DNA follows: TGTGCCAGCAGTCCGGCCGGTTACAGAGCCGACAATCAGCCCCAGCATTTT.

The count of this clonotype is one. V is TRBV12-3 or TRBV12-4 and J is TRBJ2-1; 8 bases map to TRBD1. The CDR3 has 13 amino acids. With 5 bases clipped from V and 8 bases from J, the junction kept 5 bases outside the gene matches. CDR3 residues: CASSPYRGDEQFF. The CDR3, as DNA: TGTGCCAGCAGTCCTTACAGGGGGGATGAGCAGTTCTTC.

The chain uses TRBV4-1 and TRBJ2-5; D is perhaps TRBD2 (5 bases). Germline V lookup: CDR1 MGHRA, CDR2 YSYEKL. Deletions cut 4 bases from V and 1 base from J, with 13 bases between. The CDR3 is 15 amino acids. CDR3 bases: TGCGCCAGCAGCCCAATTGCGGGTATCCAAGAGACCCAGTACTTC. Its protein product is CASSPIAGIQETQYF.

This clonotype was seen repeatedly, ten times or more. The rearrangement uses TRBV6-5 and TRBJ2-3; TRBD1 agrees at 10 bases. There are 19 residues in the CDR3. Trimming removed 4 bases from V and 1 base from J; junction bases left unmatched: 14. The germline gives CDR1 MNHEY, CDR2 SVGAGI. The CDR3 nucleotides read TGTGCCAGCAGTTCTGCCTATATCCGGGACAGGGGAGGCACAGATACGCAGTATTTT. As protein: CASSSAYIRDRGGTDTQYF.

In this sample, this clonotype turned up many times. This chain joins TRBV7-6 and TRBJ1-1; D gene uncertain. The CDR3 has 15 amino acids. CDR1 is SGHVS, CDR2 FNYEAQ, per germline. The V and J ends lost 1 base and 0 bases respectively, with 9 bases between them. CDR3 residues: CASSLGAVMNTEAFF. The CDR3 coding sequence is TGTGCCAGCAGCTTAGGGGCAGTCATGAACACTGAAGCTTTCTTT.

This chain joins TRBV4-3 and TRBJ2-1; 12 bases fit TRBD2. The CDR3 runs 16 residues. V was pared by 4 bases and J by 7 bases, with 8 bases of the junction left unmatched. Germline CDR1 is LGHNA and CDR2 is YSLEER. The CDR3 is CASSLDLAGGLNEQFF. CDR3 DNA: TGCGCCAGCAGCCTGGATCTAGCGGGGGGGTTAAATGAGCAGTTCTTC.

This clonotype was counted many times. This chain links TRBV5-6 with TRBJ2-7; D perhaps matches TRBD2 (6 bases). Germline V gene sequence: CDR1 SGHDT, CDR2 YYEEEE. CDR3 size: 13 residues. The V end was cut by 4 bases, the J end by 3 bases, with 11 bases between. The CDR3 here is CASSPPTSYEQYF. The CDR3 DNA sequence: TGTGCCAGCAGCCCACCGACTAGCTACGAGCAGTACTTC.

This clonotype was counted many times. V is TRBV7-9 and J is TRBJ2-7, with 8 bases aligning to TRBD2. The CDR3 runs 16 residues. Germline V gene sequence: CDR1 SEHNR, CDR2 FQNEAQ (reference sequence). Unmatched junction bases numbered 12, after V lost 3 bases and J lost 5 bases. CDR3 loop: CASSLARGGSSDEQYF. CDR3 sequence (DNA): TGTGCCAGCAGCTTGGCCCGGGGGGGCTCCAGTGACGAGCAGTACTTC. Together with reference TRBV7-9 and TRBJ2-7, the CDR3 gives the full variable domain: DTGVSQNPRHKITKRGQNVTFRCDPISEHNRLYWYRQTLGQGPEFLTYFQNEAQLEKSRLLSDRFSAERPKGSFSTLEIQRTEQGDSAMYLCASSLARGGSSDEQYFGPGTRLTVT.

This clonotype occurred once. One base away lies a much larger clone, so this may be a sequencing read error. The chain recombines TRBV4-1 with TRBJ2-3; 10 positions agree with TRBD1. This CDR3 spans 18 amino acids. Germline V CDR1 and CDR2: MGHRA, YSYEKL. CDR3 sequence reads: CASSQLQGGQGSTATQYF. As DNA, the CDR3 is TGCGCCAGCAGCCAGCTCCAGGGGGGACAGGGGAGCACAGCTACGCAGTATTTT.

This clonotype appeared many times. V gene TRBV7-9 combines with J gene TRBJ2-1; no reliable D call. Germline CDR1 is SEHNR and CDR2 is FQNEAQ (reference sequence). The CDR3 has 13 amino acids. Trimming stripped 5 bases from V and 9 bases from J, with 14 bases between. CDR3 sequence reads: CASSLGLLGEQFF. The CDR3 DNA sequence: TGTGCCAGCAGCCTCGGCCTCTTGGGTGAGCAGTTCTTC.

At least ten counts were recorded for this clonotype. The V call is TRBV30, the J call TRBJ2-3, with TRBD1 matching 9 bases. CDR3 size: 14 residues. Germline trimming cut 1 base from V and 3 bases from J; bases unmatched to any gene: 2. Germline V gene lookup returns CDR1 GTSNPN and CDR2 SVGIG (reference sequence). In nucleotides, the CDR3 is TGTGCCTGGAGTGGAGGACAGGGGACAGATACGCAGTATTTT. Its protein product is CAWSGGQGTDTQYF.

This clonotype was seen repeatedly, ten times or more. The V and J genes are TRBV19 and TRBJ2-7; 9 bases align to TRBD1. Germline CDR1 reads LNHDA; CDR2 reads SQIVND (reference sequence). CDR3 size: 14 residues. V lost 5 bases, J lost 5 bases, and 7 bases stayed unmatched. The CDR3 DNA reads as TGTGCCAGTAGTTTCCGGGACAGGGTCCACGAGCAGTACTTC. It is translated as CASSFRDRVHEQYF.

A remark on this clonotype: A single base separates this from a much larger clone, so it may be a read error. V usage is TRBV9 and J usage is TRBJ2-3, with D unresolved. The J call is uncertain, as TRBJ1-5 better fits the DNA end. Germline loops: CDR1 SGDLS, CDR2 YYNGEE. The CDR3 totals 15 residues. The DNA for the CDR3 is TGTGCCAGCAGCTACACGGGAGCAGACACAGATACGCAGCATTTT. As protein: CASSYTGADTDTQHF.

The chain uses TRBV26 and TRBJ1-5. TRBV26 is annotated as a pseudogene. The CDR3 length is 14 residues. In DNA, the CDR3 is TGTGCCCGCGGTTTAGGCAGGCGAAGTCCGCCCCAGCGTTTT. Translated, it gives CARGLGRRSPPQRF.

This clonotype was seen many times. In nucleotides, the CDR3 is TGTGCCAGCAGCCCAGGATGGGGGAGCACAGATACGCAGTATTTT. Translating gives CASSPGWGSTDTQYF. The rearrangement links TRBV11-2 to TRBJ2-3, with D perhaps given as TRBD1 or TRBD2 (5 bases each). CDR1 is SGHAT, CDR2 FQNNGV, per germline. CDR3 length: 15 amino acids. V was trimmed by 5 bases and J by 0 bases, leaving 12 bases between them.

This clonotype has a count of ten or more. This chain connects TRBV20-1 to TRBJ2-7, with 8 bases aligning to TRBD2. V gave up 5 bases and J gave up 5 bases; unmatched junction bases: 14. Per the germline V gene, CDR1 is DFQATT and CDR2 is SNEGSKA (reference sequence). The CDR3 totals 15 residues. CDR3 in DNA: TGCAGTGCTTCCCCTCTTTCGGGGGGGCCCCACGAGCAGTACTTC. As protein: CSASPLSGGPHEQYF.

This chain connects TRBV4-3 to TRBJ1-2; D gene ambiguous. The CDR3 runs to 15 residues. Per germline, CDR1 LGHNA and CDR2 YSLEER. Trimming removed 0 bases from V and 3 bases from J, with 11 bases in between. CDR3 in DNA: TGCGCCAGCAGCCAAGATTACCCAGGCTACTATGGCTACACCTTC. Translated, it gives CASSQDYPGYYGYTF.

This clonotype was detected a few times. J is TRBJ2-7 and V is TRBV6-2 or TRBV6-3; 11 bases match TRBD2. CDR1 and CDR2 (germline): MNHEY, SVGEGT. The CDR3 has 15 residues. V shed 7 bases and J 2 bases; nucleotides not matched to a gene: 7. The CDR3 nucleotides read TGTGCCAGCACCCGTCTAGCGGGGGGAACCTACGAGCAGTACTTC. The encoded protein is CASTRLAGGTYEQYF.

This clonotype was seen repeatedly, ten times or more. This rearrangement joins TRBV15 to TRBJ2-3, with TRBD2 identical over 14 bases. CDR3 length equals 18 residues. V shed 7 bases, J shed 4 bases, and the junction held 13 bases outside the gene matches. Germline assignment: CDR1 LNHNV and CDR2 YYDKDF (reference sequence). The chain's CDR3 is CATIQTSGRAAIPDTQYF. The CDR3 DNA reads as TGTGCCACCATCCAGACTAGCGGGAGGGCCGCTATTCCAGATACGCAGTATTTT.

The gene calls are TRBV6-2 or TRBV6-3 and TRBJ2-7; D gene uncertain. Trimming shortened V by 6 bases and J by 1 base, and 10 bases separated the two germline ends. Germline loops: CDR1 MNHEY, CDR2 SVGEGT. The CDR3 length is 13 residues. For the CDR3, the DNA is TGTGCCAGCAGCGCCTCGTTGTCCTACGAGCAGTACTTC. Translation gives CASSASLSYEQYF.